This T cell receptor (beta chain) comes out of a study of identical twins. The CDR3 length is 15 residues. J lost 2 bases, V lost 3 bases, and 3 bases had no gene match. Germline V gene lookup returns CDR1 SGHDT and CDR2 YYEEEE. This clonotype was seen repeatedly, ten times or more. TCRdb passed the 5' RACE reads through MiXCR, listing each CDR3 protein once. The repertoire holds 310,000 or so distinct CDR3 sequences, with approximately 8% as singletons. The sample also formed part of further work on yellow fever vaccine responses in identical twins.

Sequenced material: memory (CD45RO+) T cells sorted from blood. V gene TRBV5-6 combines with J gene TRBJ2-1; the match to TRBD1 covers 9 bases. The receptor comes from a woman aged 18-29 years in good health. The CDR3 DNA sequence: TGTGCCAGCAGCTCGGGACAGGGCCCCTACAATGAGCAGTTCTTC. Residues: CASSSGQGPYNEQFF.